The 18 T cell receptor beta chains presented below share a single source sample, sequenced in a study of CD8+CD57+ T cells in acquired aplastic anemia (dated by TCRdb to 2017 to 2018). Instrument on record: Illumina HiSeq 2000. Profiling of TCR beta VDJ combinations and CDR3 sequences used genomic DNA as the template. TCRdb reworked the public reads: Q25 trimming with fastp, MiXCR clone assembly, productive beta chains retained. Identical CDR3 proteins give one entry, which carries the most common genes and DNA. Here the sample has roughly 130,000 distinct CDR3 sequences; roughly 50% occur a single time. The top ten hold about 2.3% of the sample. Source material: sorted CD4+, CD8+, or CD8+CD57+ T cells (not recorded which) from PBMCs. The origin of the receptors is a human donor in good health, serving as a control.

This clonotype was seen repeatedly, ten times or more. Germline and junction disagree at one end, which may indicate a read error. V gene TRBV20-1 combines with J gene TRBJ2-2, with a weak D call TRBD2 (6 bases). From germline, CDR1 is DFQATT and CDR2 SNEGSKA (reference sequence). The CDR3 covers 16 residues. The CDR3 is CSARGLGGTNTGELFF. Written as DNA, the CDR3 is TGCAGTGCCAGAGGGTTGGGAGGTACGAACACCGGGGAGCTGTTTTTT.

In its sample, this clonotype was seen many times. The chain employs TRBV7-9 and TRBJ1-4; D uncertain. V lost 2 bases to trimming and J lost 7 bases, with 11 bases between them. The germline V gene has CDR1 SEHNR and CDR2 FQNEAQ (reference sequence). The CDR3 runs 14 residues. In DNA, the CDR3 is TGTGCCAGCAGCTTAAGCGACCCTAGTGAAAAACTGTTTTTT. Its translation is CASSLSDPSEKLFF.

About this clonotype itself: The CDR3 end shows no conserved phenylalanine or tryptophan, and so a read error is likely. This chain uses TRBV10-3 with TRBJ1-5, with 10 bases aligning to TRBD1. This CDR3 spans 14 amino acids. CDR1 ENHRY and CDR2 SYGVKD come from the germline V gene. V lost 10 bases, J lost 5 bases, and 8 bases stayed unmatched. In nucleotides, the CDR3 is TGTGCCACGTCCCTCGGGACAGGGGATCAGCCCCAGCATCTT. This sequence encodes CATSLGTGDQPQHL.

With regard to this clonotype: Sequence at one end of the junction differs from germline and may be a read error. CDR3 protein: CASSIAENTGELCF. Written as DNA, the CDR3 is TGTGCCAGCAGTATAGCAGAGAACACCGGGGAGCTGTGTTTT. The chain recombines TRBV19 with TRBJ2-2, with D possibly being TRBD2 (5 bases). Germline V gene sequence: CDR1 LNHDA, CDR2 SQIVND (reference sequence). This CDR3 is 14 amino acids long.

The CDR3 coding sequence is TGTGCCAGTAGTATAGCGGCGGGGGGTTCCTACGAGCAGTACTTC. This codes for CASSIAAGGSYEQYF. This rearrangement joins TRBV19 to TRBJ2-7, with 8 bases aligning to TRBD2. This CDR3 comprises 15 residues. With V trimmed by 1 base and J by 1 base, 3 bases remained unmatched. Germline V gives CDR1 LNHDA, CDR2 SQIVND (reference sequence).

This clonotype was found many times. This chain connects TRBV7-9 to TRBJ1-1, with D unresolved. Germline CDR1 is SEHNR and CDR2 is FQNEAQ (reference sequence). This CDR3 spans 12 amino acids. V was pared by 3 bases and J by 1 base, with 3 bases between. CDR3 sequence: CASSFRNTEAFF. The CDR3 region has the DNA TGTGCCAGCAGCTTCCGGAACACTGAAGCTTTCTTT.

This chain uses TRBV15 with TRBJ1-1; TRBD1 agrees at 9 bases. V lost 0 bases to trimming and J lost 1 base; unmatched junction nucleotides: 3. The CDR3 runs 16 residues. From germline, CDR1 is LNHNV and CDR2 YYDKDF (reference sequence). For the CDR3, the DNA is TGTGCCACCAGCAGAGATCTGGGACAGGGGAACACTGAAGCTTTCTTT. The encoded protein is CATSRDLGQGNTEAFF.

This clonotype has a count of ten or more. The V and J genes are TRBV19 and TRBJ1-3; possibly TRBD1 for D (5 bases). This CDR3 comprises 14 residues. The germline gives CDR1 LNHDA, CDR2 SQIVND (reference sequence). The V and J ends lost 2 bases and 1 base respectively, with 6 bases between them. The CDR3 nucleotides are TGTGCCAGTAGTATAAGGGGATCTGGAAACACCATATATTTT. Protein product: CASSIRGSGNTIYF.

The V and J genes are TRBV7-7 and TRBJ2-5, with D possibly being TRBD2 (6 bases). The CDR3 runs 15 residues. The V end lost 5 bases, the J end lost 1 base, and 14 bases lay between the germline ends. The germline V gene encodes CDR1 SSHAT and CDR2 FNYEAQ (reference sequence). For the CDR3, the DNA is TGTGCCAGCAGCCGAATTCGGGACTCCCAAGAGACCCAGTACTTC. Protein: CASSRIRDSQETQYF.

The V call is TRBV19, the J call TRBJ2-5; weak D call: TRBD1 (6 bases). V lost 4 bases and J lost 5, with 14 bases in between. The length of the CDR3 is 14 residues. Germline CDR1 reads LNHDA; CDR2 reads SQIVND (reference sequence). The CDR3 bases are TGTGCCAGTAGTAAGTCAGGGGAGCGGGAGACCCAGTACTTC. Residues: CASSKSGERETQYF.

V gene TRBV10-2 combines with J gene TRBJ2-3; 9 bases line up with TRBD1. The CDR3 length is 14 residues. The germline CDR1 and CDR2 sequences are WSHSY and SAAADI. Trimming at V came to 11 bases and at J to 2 bases, leaving 8 bases not matched to a gene. The DNA for the CDR3 is TGCGCCTCGTCCCGGGACAGGGACACAGATACGCAGTATTTT. This translates into CASSRDRDTDTQYF.

This clonotype was picked up many times. The rearrangement links TRBV11-2 to TRBJ2-7; tentatively, D is TRBD1 (6 bases). Germline V gene lookup returns CDR1 SGHAT and CDR2 FQNNGV. The CDR3 extends over 15 amino acids. Trimming pared 2 bases from V and 3 bases from J, leaving 14 bases between. CDR3 nucleotide sequence: TGTGCCAGCAGCTTACAACAGGGTGGATTCTACGAGCAGTACTTC. Translated, it gives CASSLQQGGFYEQYF.

The V gene is TRBV25-1, the J gene TRBJ1-2, with D possibly matching TRBD1 (6 bases). CDR1 and CDR2 (germline): MGHDK, SYGVNS. V was pared by 2 bases and J by 7 bases, with 17 bases between. The CDR3 is 15 amino acids. In DNA, the CDR3 is TGTGCCAGCAGTGAAACCCTCCCCACAGGGTCTGGCTACACCTTC. Its protein is CASSETLPTGSGYTF.

Turning to this clonotype: This may be a read error, as it is one base from a much larger clone. The chain carries TRBV28 and TRBJ2-7; D perhaps matches TRBD1 (5 bases). Germline CDR1 and CDR2: MDHEN and SYDVKM. The CDR3 runs to 12 residues. Trimming removed 4 bases at V and 5 bases at J, with 9 bases between. As DNA, the CDR3 is TGTGCCAGCAGTTCAGGGTACAACGAGCAGTACTTC. It specifies CASSSGYNEQYF.

At least ten counts were recorded for this clonotype. CDR3 nucleotide sequence: TGTGCCAGCAGCCAACTTCAAACAGGGGAATATGGCTACACCTTC. Amino acids: CASSQLQTGEYGYTF. J is TRBJ1-2 and V is TRBV3-1; 7 bases are a match to TRBD1. There are 15 residues in the CDR3. Germline CDR1 LGHDT, CDR2 YNNKEL (reference sequence). V lost 2 bases to trimming and J lost 5 bases; unmatched junction nucleotides: 8.

Worth noting for this clonotype: A much larger clone is a single base away; this may be a read error. The chain joins TRBV6-2 or TRBV6-3 to TRBJ1-1; 7 bases map to TRBD1. This CDR3 spans 15 amino acids. The V and J ends lost 0 bases and 4 bases, in that order; junction bases with no gene match: 5. Germline CDR1 MNHEY, CDR2 SVGEGT. In DNA form, the CDR3 reads TGTGCCAGCAGTTACTCGACAGGGATGAGCACTGAAGCTTTCTTT. Its translation: CASSYSTGMSTEAFF.

The chain is built from TRBV6-1 and TRBJ1-6; TRBD1 agrees at 7 bases. This CDR3 has 13 amino acids. The V gene end was trimmed by 11 bases and the J gene end by 10 bases; junction bases not matched to a gene: 11. CDR1 and CDR2 (germline): MNHNS, SASEGT. CDR3 nucleotide sequence: TGTGCCCCACCCGACAGGGCCGGGTCACCCCTCCACTTT. This codes for CAPPDRAGSPLHF.

The V call is TRBV5-4, the J call TRBJ2-7, with D perhaps matching TRBD1 or TRBD2 (5 bases each). CDR3 length: 14 residues. V lost 5 bases, J lost 0 bases, and 12 bases lay in between. Germline CDR1 is SGHNT and CDR2 is YYREEE (reference sequence). The CDR3 reads CASSGDRSSYEQYF. As DNA, the CDR3 is TGTGCCAGCAGTGGGGACCGTAGCTCCTACGAGCAGTACTTC.